This TCR beta chain was recorded in a study of T cells in narcolepsy. Study as a whole: Donors had narcolepsy type 1 or type 2, or were healthy controls. Whole-study findings and limits: HCRT-specific and TRIB2-specific autoreactive clonotypes appeared among same-patient CSF and blood CD4+ clonotypes. Autoreactive clone sequences were missing from some blood memory CD4+ repertoires. Reportedly, autoreactive clonotypes were serially detected in patients' blood but not controls'.

Comment on this clone: Its target is not known.

Trimming at V came to 5 bases and at J to 3 bases, leaving 10 bases not matched to a gene. The CDR3 covers 19 residues. Germline V gene sequence: CDR1 SGHTA, CDR2 FQGNSA. Method: immunoSEQ multiplex PCR; TCRdb's copy keeps in-frame clones and lacks some. The sample records nearly 35,000 clones, over 80% being singletons. The chain links TRBV7-2 to TRBJ2-2; 15 bases are a match to TRBD2. Input material: memory (CD45RA-) CD4+ T cells from blood. The origin of this receptor is a human donor in good health. CDR3 DNA sequence: TGTGCCAGCAGCCCCCGGGGACTAGCGGGAGGTAGTTACACCGGGGAGCTGTTTTTT. Protein product: CASSPRGLAGGSYTGELFF.